The 6 T cell receptor beta chains listed next were all sequenced from one sample in a study of blood T cell repertoires in COVID-19. Sequenced by immunoSEQ multiplex PCR; TCRdb stores in-frame clones only, minus some. The sample includes under 200,000 clones, 83% of them seen just once. Sequenced material: peripheral blood. The receptors shown here come from a woman older than 75 with acute or convalescent COVID-19.

The rearrangement uses TRBV9 and TRBJ1-4, with a tentative D call TRBD1 (5 bases). The germline gives CDR1 SGDLS, CDR2 YYNGEE. The CDR3 length is 15 residues. Trimming took off 0 bases at V and 4 bases at J, with 10 bases between the two ends. The CDR3 is CASSVAVRDNEKLFF. CDR3 DNA: TGTGCCAGCAGCGTAGCGGTCAGGGATAATGAAAAACTGTTTTTT.

The CDR3 sequence is CASSPHVVSTEPYNSPLHF. The DNA of the CDR3 is TGTGCCAGCAGCCCTCATGTGGTTTCGACAGAGCCTTATAATTCACCCCTCCACTTT. The V call is TRBV3-1 (or the pseudogene TRBV3-2), the J call TRBJ1-6; the D gene is possibly TRBD1 (5 bases). The CDR3 contains 19 residues. Germline CDR1 LGHDT, CDR2 YNNKEL (reference sequence). The ends were cut back, 4 bases at V and 4 bases at J, with 23 bases in the middle.

This rearrangement joins TRBV30 to TRBJ1-2; TRBD1 aligns across 7 bases. Looked up from germline, CDR1 is GTSNPN and CDR2 is SVGIG (reference sequence). This CDR3 is 15 amino acids long. The J segment lost 4 bases and the V segment lost 1 base, leaving 9 bases of the junction unmatched. CDR3 amino acids: CAWSAPGQPPYGYTF. CDR3 DNA sequence: TGTGCCTGGAGTGCTCCGGGACAGCCCCCCTATGGCTACACCTTC.

The J gene is TRBJ2-2, the V gene TRBV4-3; TRBD1 matches 11 bases. Germline-derived CDR1 and CDR2 are LGHNA and YSLEER. The CDR3 contains 15 residues. J was trimmed by 6 bases and V by 5 bases; bases with no gene match: 5. The DNA for the CDR3 is TGCGCCAGCAGCGCGGGACAGGGGGGCGCCGGGGAGCTGTTTTTT. Its translation is CASSAGQGGAGELFF.

J is TRBJ2-7 and V is TRBV4-1; 10 bases are shared with TRBD2. In germline, CDR1 is MGHRA, CDR2 YSYEKL. There are 14 residues in the CDR3. V was clipped by 0 bases and J by 4 bases; unmatched bases: 0. The CDR3 region has the DNA TGCGCCAGCAGCCAAGAGACTAGCGGGTACGAGCAGTACTTC. It encodes CASSQETSGYEQYF.

V gene TRBV19 combines with J gene TRBJ1-3; maybe TRBD1 (5 bases). The CDR3 has 15 residues. The ends were cut back, 2 bases at V and 2 bases at J, with 10 bases in the middle. Germline V gene lookup returns CDR1 LNHDA and CDR2 SQIVND (reference sequence). CDR3 nucleotide sequence: TGTGCCAGTAGTATACAGGCAGGGACTGGAAACACCATATATTTT. This codes for CASSIQAGTGNTIYF.